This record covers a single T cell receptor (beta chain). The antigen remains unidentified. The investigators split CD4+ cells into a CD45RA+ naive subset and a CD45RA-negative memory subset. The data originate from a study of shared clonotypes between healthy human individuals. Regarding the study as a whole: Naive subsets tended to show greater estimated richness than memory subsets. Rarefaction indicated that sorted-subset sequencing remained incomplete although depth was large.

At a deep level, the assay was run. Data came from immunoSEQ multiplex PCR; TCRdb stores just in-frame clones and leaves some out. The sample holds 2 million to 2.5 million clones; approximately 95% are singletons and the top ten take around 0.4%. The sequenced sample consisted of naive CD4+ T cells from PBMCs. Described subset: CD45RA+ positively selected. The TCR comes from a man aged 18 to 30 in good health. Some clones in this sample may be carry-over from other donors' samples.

In nucleotides, the CDR3 is TGTGCCTGGAGTGCCAGCGCTCGCCAAGAGACCCAGTACTTC. This translates into CAWSASARQETQYF. The V and J genes are TRBV30 and TRBJ2-5; no clear D. This CDR3 is 14 amino acids long. In germline, CDR1 is GTSNPN, CDR2 SVGIG (reference sequence). Trimming cost V 1 base and J 1 base, with 10 bases left between them.